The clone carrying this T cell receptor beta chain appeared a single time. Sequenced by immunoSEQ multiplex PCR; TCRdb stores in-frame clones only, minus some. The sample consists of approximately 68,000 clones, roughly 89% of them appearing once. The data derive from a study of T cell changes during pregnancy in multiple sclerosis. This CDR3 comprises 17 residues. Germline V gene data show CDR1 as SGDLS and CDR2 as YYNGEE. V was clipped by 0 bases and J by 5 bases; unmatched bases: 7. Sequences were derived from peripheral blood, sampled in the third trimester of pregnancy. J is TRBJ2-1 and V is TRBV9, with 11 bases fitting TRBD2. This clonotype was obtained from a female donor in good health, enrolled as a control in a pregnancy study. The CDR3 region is CASSVGVSGGADNEQFF. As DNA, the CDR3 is TGTGCCAGCAGCGTAGGCGTTAGCGGGGGGGCCGACAATGAGCAGTTCTTC.